A single sample is the source of the 10 T cell receptor beta chains below, sequenced in a study of cytomegalovirus exposure and HLA in healthy donors. Profiled with immunoSEQ multiplex PCR; TCRdb holds only in-frame clones, not every one. The sample contains roughly 150,000 clones, approximately 80% of which appear only once. Sequencing was performed on PBMCs. These receptors all stem from a man between 25 and 39 years old in good health and CMV-seropositive.

V gene TRBV2 combines with J gene TRBJ1-2, with D possibly being TRBD1 (6 bases). The CDR3 spans 13 residues. V lost 6 bases to trimming and J lost 1 base, with 9 bases between them. The germline V gene encodes CDR1 SNHLY and CDR2 FYNNEI. The CDR3 protein is CASRDSLNYGYTF. In DNA, the CDR3 is TGTGCCAGCAGGGACAGCCTTAACTATGGCTACACCTTC.

This clone was picked up one time. The CDR3 nucleotides read TGTGCCAGCAGCTTGGGCGGGGGGATCGATGAGCAGTTCTTC. Amino acid sequence: CASSLGGGIDEQFF. This chain connects TRBV5-4 to TRBJ2-1; 8 bases fit TRBD2. V lost 0 bases, J lost 8 bases, and 4 bases stayed unmatched. The CDR3 spans 14 residues. The germline V gene encodes CDR1 SGHNT and CDR2 YYREEE (reference sequence).

The V gene is TRBV27, the J gene TRBJ2-7, with D perhaps TRBD1 (5 bases). The CDR3 is 12 residues long. CDR1 is MNHEY and CDR2 is SMNVEV in the germline V gene (reference sequence). Trimming left V 5 bases short and J 4 bases short, with 9 bases between. CDR3 amino acids: CASSPDRYEQYF. In DNA form, the CDR3 reads TGTGCCAGCAGTCCCGACAGATACGAGCAGTACTTC.

The genes are TRBV6-5 and TRBJ2-7, with 8 positions matching TRBD1. Germline V gene sequence: CDR1 MNHEY, CDR2 SVGAGI. The CDR3 consists of 13 residues. With 5 bases clipped from V and 5 bases from J, the junction kept 5 bases outside the gene matches. The CDR3 DNA follows: TGTGCCAGCAGTCGGGGACAGGTGAACGAGCAGTACTTC. Protein product: CASSRGQVNEQYF.

The chain has TRBV19 and TRBJ1-1; D remains unclear. Germline-derived CDR1 and CDR2 are LNHDA and SQIVND (reference sequence). This CDR3 has 13 amino acids. V lost 8 bases and J lost 0, with 10 bases in between. CDR3 protein: CASRFVVNTEAFF. The CDR3 coding sequence is TGTGCCAGTCGTTTTGTCGTGAACACTGAAGCTTTCTTT.

This clone was counted a single time. The chain carries TRBV5-1 and TRBJ2-3; 8 nucleotides match TRBD2. Trimming cost V 1 base and J 2 bases; bases outside gene matches: 3. From germline, CDR1 is SGHRS and CDR2 YFSETQ. The CDR3 contains 15 residues. In DNA form, the CDR3 reads TGCGCCAGCAGCTTGCCCGGACTAGCCACAGATACGCAGTATTTT. It encodes CASSLPGLATDTQYF.

The chain recombines TRBV29-1 with TRBJ2-5; D is perhaps TRBD2 (6 bases). Trimming pared 0 bases from V and 5 bases from J, leaving 10 bases between. The germline gives CDR1 SQVTM, CDR2 ANQGSEA. There are 13 residues in the CDR3. The chain's CDR3 is CSVEEGRRETQYF. CDR3 nucleotides: TGCAGCGTTGAAGAGGGGAGGAGGGAGACCCAGTACTTC.

The V call is TRBV10-2, the J call TRBJ2-7; 8 bases match TRBD1. This CDR3 region has 14 residues. V was clipped by 0 bases and J by 3 bases; unmatched bases: 1. The germline V gene has CDR1 WSHSY and CDR2 SAAADI. In nucleotides, the CDR3 is TGCGCCAGCAGTGAGTCAGGACAGGGCTACGAGCAGTACTTC. This sequence encodes CASSESGQGYEQYF.

The V and J genes are TRBV6-6 and TRBJ2-5, with 10 bases lining up with TRBD1. This CDR3 is built from 14 residues. Germline-derived CDR1 and CDR2 are MNHNY and SVGAGI (reference sequence). Trimming at V came to 7 bases and at J to 5 bases, leaving 7 bases not matched to a gene. CDR3 in DNA: TGTGCCAGCAATACCCCGGGACAGGGGGAGACCCAGTACTTC. Translation gives CASNTPGQGETQYF.

V usage is TRBV5-6 and J usage is TRBJ2-3, with D uncertain. There are 14 residues in the CDR3. CDR1 and CDR2 (germline): SGHDT, YYEEEE. Trimming took off 4 bases at V and 4 bases at J, with 13 bases between the two ends. CDR3 coding DNA: TGTGCCAGCAGCCCCAAGACAATTTCAGATACGCAGTATTTT. Its protein product is CASSPKTISDTQYF.